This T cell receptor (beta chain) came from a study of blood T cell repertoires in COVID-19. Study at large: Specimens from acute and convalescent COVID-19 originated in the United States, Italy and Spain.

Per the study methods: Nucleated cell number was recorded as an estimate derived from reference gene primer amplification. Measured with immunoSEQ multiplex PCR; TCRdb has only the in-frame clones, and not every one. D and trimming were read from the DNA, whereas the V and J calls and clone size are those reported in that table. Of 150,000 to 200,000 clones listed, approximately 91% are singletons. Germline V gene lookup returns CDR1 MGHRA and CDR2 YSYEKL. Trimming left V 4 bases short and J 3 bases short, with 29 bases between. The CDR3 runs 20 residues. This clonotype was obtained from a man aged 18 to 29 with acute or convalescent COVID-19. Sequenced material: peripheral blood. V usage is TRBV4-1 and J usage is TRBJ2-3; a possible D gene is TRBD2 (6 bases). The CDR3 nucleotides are TGCGCCAGCAGCCTAATGGTGGGTCTGAGTGGGGGGAGAGCGACAGATACGCAGTATTTT. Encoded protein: CASSLMVGLSGGRATDTQYF.